These T cell receptor beta chains were read from a single sample in a study of blood T cell repertoires in COVID-19. Assay: immunoSEQ multiplex PCR; the TCRdb copy retains only in-frame clones and omits some. The sample shows about 210,000 clones, about 91% of them seen only once. Sequencing was done on a sample of PBMCs or T cells enriched from blood (not recorded which). The receptors derive from a man aged 18 to 30 with acute COVID-19. CDR3s include the opening cysteine and the closing phenylalanine or tryptophan. The order of the fields is D gene, J gene, clone size, V gene, CDR3 protein, CDR3 DNA. D genes are given only for firm matches. Expanded clones are given a class, and other clones once, few, many or no size at all.

D gene: TRBD1
J gene: TRBJ1-1
clone size: .
V gene: TRBV6-5
CDR3 protein: CASSYLGQGANEAFF
CDR3 DNA: TGTGCCAGCAGTTACTTGGGACAGGGGGCGAATGAAGCTTTCTTT

D gene: TRBD2
J gene: TRBJ2-7
clone size: .
V gene: TRBV18
CDR3 protein: CASSPMAGLRSYEQYF
CDR3 DNA: TGTGCCAGCTCACCCATGGCGGGACTACGTTCCTACGAGCAGTACTTC

D gene: .
J gene: TRBJ2-1
clone size: .
V gene: TRBV30
CDR3 protein: CAWSVPSGPFNEQFF
CDR3 DNA: TGTGCCTGGAGTGTACCAAGCGGGCCCTTCAATGAGCAGTTCTTC

D gene: TRBD1
J gene: TRBJ1-5
clone size: .
V gene: TRBV7-8
CDR3 protein: CASSELTGSNQPQHF
CDR3 DNA: TGTGCCAGCAGCGAGCTGACAGGGAGCAATCAGCCCCAGCATTTT

D gene: TRBD1
J gene: TRBJ1-1
clone size: .
V gene: TRBV27
CDR3 protein: CASSLLVPGGYDTEAFF
CDR3 DNA: TGTGCCAGCAGTTTATTGGTCCCAGGGGGCTACGACACTGAAGCTTTCTTT

D gene: .
J gene: TRBJ1-2
clone size: .
V gene: TRBV19
CDR3 protein: CASLTGNGYTF
CDR3 DNA: TGTGCCAGCCTCACAGGGAATGGCTACACCTTC

D gene: .
J gene: TRBJ1-4
clone size: .
V gene: TRBV19
CDR3 protein: CASSQRGGAEKLFF
CDR3 DNA: TGTGCCAGTAGTCAAAGGGGAGGGGCTGAAAAACTGTTTTTT

D gene: .
J gene: TRBJ1-3
clone size: .
V gene: TRBV2
CDR3 protein: CASSEGRGYSGNTIYF
CDR3 DNA: TGTGCCAGCAGTGAAGGGAGAGGCTACTCTGGAAACACCATATATTTT

D gene: .
J gene: TRBJ2-4
clone size: .
V gene: TRBV27
CDR3 protein: CASTTGGGGIQYF
CDR3 DNA: TGTGCCAGCACAACCGGGGGAGGAGGCATTCAGTACTTC

D gene: TRBD1
J gene: TRBJ1-4
clone size: .
V gene: TRBV7-8
CDR3 protein: CASSFSQGADEKLFF
CDR3 DNA: TGTGCCAGCAGCTTCTCACAGGGGGCTGATGAAAAACTGTTTTTT

D gene: TRBD2
J gene: TRBJ2-7
clone size: .
V gene: TRBV7-9
CDR3 protein: CASSFQRGDPYEQYF
CDR3 DNA: TGTGCCAGCAGCTTCCAGCGGGGCGACCCCTACGAGCAGTACTTC

D gene: TRBD1
J gene: TRBJ2-7
clone size: few
V gene: TRBV7-3
CDR3 protein: CASRDGTGAYEQYF
CDR3 DNA: TGTGCCAGCAGGGACGGGACAGGGGCCTACGAGCAGTACTTC

D gene: TRBD1
J gene: TRBJ2-5
clone size: .
V gene: TRBV28
CDR3 protein: CASSFEQGVGETQYF
CDR3 DNA: TGTGCCAGCAGTTTTGAACAGGGGGTCGGAGAGACCCAGTACTTC

D gene: .
J gene: TRBJ1-2
clone size: .
V gene: TRBV27
CDR3 protein: CASSRLTGSSYGYTF
CDR3 DNA: TGTGCCAGCAGTCGACTTACAGGGAGTAGCTATGGCTACACCTTC

D gene: .
J gene: TRBJ2-7
clone size: .
V gene: TRBV27
CDR3 protein: CASRSNSGVVYEQYF
CDR3 DNA: TGTGCCAGCAGATCAAATAGCGGAGTCGTCTACGAGCAGTACTTC

D gene: .
J gene: TRBJ1-2
clone size: .
V gene: TRBV6-5
CDR3 protein: CASTTGMYGYTF
CDR3 DNA: TGTGCCAGCACCACAGGGATGTATGGCTACACCTTC

D gene: TRBD2
J gene: TRBJ2-3
clone size: .
V gene: TRBV4-2
CDR3 protein: CASSRGGSGTDTQYF
CDR3 DNA: TGTGCCAGCAGCCGGGGCGGGAGCGGAACAGATACGCAGTATTTT

D gene: TRBD2
J gene: TRBJ2-7
clone size: .
V gene: TRBV6-2/TRBV6-3
CDR3 protein: CASSYGRAGVTYEQYF
CDR3 DNA: TGTGCCAGCAGTTACGGAAGAGCGGGAGTCACCTACGAGCAGTACTTC

D gene: .
J gene: TRBJ2-3
clone size: .
V gene: TRBV3-1/TRBV3-2
CDR3 protein: CASSQEPGSDTQYF
CDR3 DNA: TGTGCCAGCAGCCAAGAACCCGGGTCAGATACGCAGTATTTT